A selection of T cell receptor beta chains follows, all from one sample in a study of T cells in tumors after PD-1 blockade. Generated by immunoSEQ multiplex PCR, the TCRdb table keeps only in-frame clones and is missing some. The sample lists just under 20,000 clones; more than 65% were seen once. The sequencing used PBMCs, collected after anti-PD-1 therapy. These receptors originate from a human donor with advanced basal cell or squamous cell carcinoma (not recorded which). Both conserved end residues are part of each CDR3. A D gene is named only where the DNA matches it firmly. Not all rows give a size; the values are once, few, many and, for expanded clones, a class.

v_call	d_call	clone_size	j_call	cdr3_nt	cdr3_aa
TRBV30	NA	NA	TRBJ1-4	TGTGCCTGGAGTGAGAGGTCTTTCTGGGGGGCAACTAATGAAAAACTGTTTTTT	CAWSERSFWGATNEKLFF
TRBV27	NA	NA	TRBJ2-7	TGTGCCAGCAGCACCGCAGGTTTCGAGCAGTACTTC	CASSTAGFEQYF
TRBV19	TRBD1	once	TRBJ2-7	TGTGCCACCAGCGGGGGACAGGGGGATCCCTACGAGCAGTACTTC	CATSGGQGDPYEQYF
TRBV2	NA	NA	TRBJ2-3	TGTGCCAGCAGCTCGGGGCAGGAGAGCACAGATACGCAGTATTTT	CASSSGQESTDTQYF
TRBV19	TRBD1	once	TRBJ2-3	TGTGCCAGTAGTGTCGGGACAGCCACAGATACGCAGTATTTT	CASSVGTATDTQYF
TRBV5-1	TRBD1	NA	TRBJ2-3	TGCGCCAGCAGCGTGGGGGCGACAGGGATAACAGATACGCAGTATTTT	CASSVGATGITDTQYF
TRBV24-1	TRBD1	NA	TRBJ1-1	TGTGCCACCAGTGACTCCCGGACAGGGAACACTGAAGCTTTCTTT	CATSDSRTGNTEAFF
TRBV2	TRBD1	few	TRBJ2-1	TGTGCCAGCAGTGACGCAGGGGGCTCCTACAATGAGCAGTTCTTC	CASSDAGGSYNEQFF
TRBV7-9	TRBD1	NA	TRBJ2-6	TGTGCCAGCAGCTTAGACAGGGGATCTGGGGCCAACGTCCTGACTTTC	CASSLDRGSGANVLTF
TRBV11-3	NA	NA	TRBJ2-1	TGTGCCAGCAGCTTAGAATATAATGAGCAGTTCTTC	CASSLEYNEQFF
TRBV24-1	TRBD1	NA	TRBJ2-4	TGTGCCACCAGTGATTCAGACAGGGGAAACATTCAGTACTTC	CATSDSDRGNIQYF
TRBV7-9	TRBD1	NA	TRBJ1-5	TGTGCCAGCAGCTTGGAAGGGGGCAGTCAGCCCCAGCATTTT	CASSLEGGSQPQHF
TRBV5-1	NA	NA	TRBJ2-1	TGCGCCAGCAGCTTGGCGGGGATGGACTACAATGAGCAGTTCTTC	CASSLAGMDYNEQFF
TRBV3-1/TRBV3-2	TRBD2	NA	TRBJ2-5	TGTGCCAGCAGCCGACTAGCGGGGGGGGTTCAGGGTGAGACCCAGTACTTC	CASSRLAGGVQGETQYF
TRBV5-1	TRBD2	NA	TRBJ2-3	TGCGCCAGCAGCAGGACTAGTTGGGGCACAGATACGCAGTATTTT	CASSRTSWGTDTQYF
TRBV4-1	TRBD1	few	TRBJ2-1	TGCGCCAGCAGCCAGGGACAGAGCTCCTACAATGAGCAGTTCTTC	CASSQGQSSYNEQFF
TRBV9	NA	NA	TRBJ1-5	TGTGCCAGCAGCCCTGGATGGAATCAGCCCCAGCATTTT	CASSPGWNQPQHF
TRBV6-5	TRBD1	NA	TRBJ2-7	TGTGCCAGCAGCTGGACAGGCAACGAGCAGTACTTC	CASSWTGNEQYF
TRBV6-6	TRBD1	medium-sized	TRBJ1-2	TGTGCCAGCAGTTGCGGGACAGGGGGCGATTGTGGCTACACCTTC	CASSCGTGGDCGYTF
TRBV27	TRBD1	large	TRBJ1-2	TGTGCCAGCAGTTCCGTTGGGACAGGGGTCCGGTATGGCTACACCTTC	CASSSVGTGVRYGYTF
TRBV10-3	NA	NA	TRBJ1-3	TGTGCCATCAGTGAGACACGGGGGCACACCATATATTTT	CAISETRGHTIYF
TRBV15	NA	NA	TRBJ2-2	TGTGCCACCCGCTATGGCAGGGCGAACACCGGGGAGCTGTTTTTT	CATRYGRANTGELFF
TRBV5-1	NA	NA	TRBJ1-4	TGCGCCAGCAGCTTCCCGGGCGTTAATGAAAAACTGTTTTTT	CASSFPGVNEKLFF
TRBV10-3	TRBD2	once	TRBJ2-7	TGTGCCATCAGTGAGTCGGGGAGAGCTAGCGGGAGTAGGGACGAGCAGTACTTC	CAISESGRASGSRDEQYF
TRBV3-1/TRBV3-2	NA	NA	TRBJ2-3	TGTGCCAGCAGCCGGCGCTACACAGATACGCAGTATTTT	CASSRRYTDTQYF
TRBV7-3	TRBD1	NA	TRBJ2-2	TGTGCCAGCAGCTTAAACGATCGGGCCCGAGGGATAGGGGGCCCTATCCCCAACACCGGGGAGCTGTTTTTT	CASSLNDRARGIGGPIPNTGELFF
TRBV12-5	TRBD1	NA	TRBJ2-1	TGTGCTAGTGGTTCGGGACAGGGCTTTAACAATGAGCAGTTCTTC	CASGSGQGFNNEQFF
TRBV7-9	TRBD1	NA	TRBJ1-1	TGTGCCAGCAGCTCGGGACAGGTGAACACTGAAGCTTTCTTT	CASSSGQVNTEAFF
TRBV27	NA	NA	TRBJ2-7	TGTGCCAGCAGCCAACAGGGATTGGTCTACGAGCAGTACTTC	CASSQQGLVYEQYF
TRBV28	NA	NA	TRBJ1-1	TGTGCCAGCAGTTTATTAAGTGGGAACACTGAAGCTTTCTTT	CASSLLSGNTEAFF
TRBV7-8	TRBD1	NA	TRBJ2-2	TGTGCCAGCAGCTTCGACAGGGCGGACACCGGGGAGCTGTTTTTT	CASSFDRADTGELFF
TRBV6-2/TRBV6-3	NA	medium-sized	TRBJ2-7	TGTGCCAGCAGTTACTCAGGTCTTTCCTACGAGCAGTACTTC	CASSYSGLSYEQYF
TRBV7-8	NA	NA	TRBJ2-7	TGTGCCAGCAGCCTGGGATCCGGGACGAACTACGAGCAGTACTTC	CASSLGSGTNYEQYF
TRBV3-1/TRBV3-2	TRBD1	few	TRBJ1-5	TGTGCCAGCAGCCACGCCGGGACAGGGGGCACTCAGCCCCAGCATTTT	CASSHAGTGGTQPQHF
TRBV27	TRBD2	NA	TRBJ2-1	TGTGCCAGCAGTTTATACGGGGGGTTCACGAATGAGCAGTTCTTC	CASSLYGGFTNEQFF
TRBV7-2	TRBD2	few	TRBJ2-3	TGTGCCAGCAGCAAACAACTAGCGGGAGTTGTAGATACGCAGTATTTT	CASSKQLAGVVDTQYF
TRBV6-6	TRBD2	NA	TRBJ2-1	TGTGCCAGCAGTCCTGGGACTAGGAACAATGAGCAGTTCTTC	CASSPGTRNNEQFF
TRBV2	NA	few	TRBJ2-2	TGTGCCAGCAGTACAGGTACCGGGGAGCTGTTTTTT	CASSTGTGELFF
TRBV19	NA	NA	TRBJ2-3	TGTGCCAGTAGGGTGGATAGCACAGATACGCAGTATTTT	CASRVDSTDTQYF
TRBV19	NA	NA	TRBJ1-1	TGTGCCAGTAAGGCGGAAGTGAACACTGAAGCTTTCTTT	CASKAEVNTEAFF
TRBV7-8	NA	NA	TRBJ2-5	TGTGCCAGCAGCTTAGGTTCAGCTTTGACGGAGACCCAGTACTTC	CASSLGSALTETQYF
TRBV24-1	NA	NA	TRBJ2-1	TGTGCCACCAGTGTCGTCCAGCTTAGGGATGAGCAGTTCTTC	CATSVVQLRDEQFF
TRBV28	TRBD1	NA	TRBJ1-1	TGTGCCAGCGGACAGGGGGGGACTGAAGCTTTCTTT	CASGQGGTEAFF
TRBV12-3/TRBV12-4	NA	once	TRBJ2-2	TGTGCCAGCAGTATTAGACACACCGGGGAGCTGTTTTTT	CASSIRHTGELFF
TRBV12-3/TRBV12-4	NA	once	TRBJ1-1	TGTGCCAGCAGCCTAGGACGGACTGAAGCTTTCTTT	CASSLGRTEAFF